The clone carrying this T cell receptor beta chain was observed many times. Its antigen is currently unknown. The data belong to a study of T cell repertoires in cytomegalovirus infection. CDR3 length: 12 residues. Germline CDR1 reads SGHTA; CDR2 reads FQGNSA. Trimming removed 11 bases from V and 2 bases from J, with 9 bases in between. From the reads, TCRdb called clonotypes with MiXCR, one entry per CDR3 protein. The sample shows about 900,000 distinct CDR3 sequences, roughly 30% of them seen only once. The J gene is TRBJ2-2, the V gene TRBV7-2; no definite D call. The receptor was isolated from a human donor in good health (CMV status not recorded). Some clones in this sample may be carry-over from other donors' samples. This material consisted of cultured CD8+ T cells from PBMCs, taken from culture after CMV antigen stimulation. The CDR3 DNA reads as TGTGCCCAGGCTCTTAACACCGGGGAGCTGTTTTTT. It is translated as CAQALNTGELFF.